This entry features one T cell receptor (beta chain) sequence. The data are from a study of early T cells in non-severe SARS-CoV-2 infection. Study summary: Sequencing input comprised bulk RNA from unsorted whole blood; chain pairing was not available.

TCRdb recomputed calls from the 5' RACE reads with MiXCR, one row per CDR3 protein. Of approximately 58,000 distinct CDR3 sequences in the sample, 12% were seen once. CDR3 length: 12 amino acids. The V end lost 5 bases, the J end lost 4 bases, and 6 bases lay between the germline ends. This sequence was found in an adult who was a healthcare worker with PCR-confirmed SARS-CoV-2 infection or an uninfected control (not recorded which). The specimen was whole blood, collected at baseline. This chain links TRBV12-3 or TRBV12-4 with TRBJ2-1; D remains unclear. The CDR3 nucleotides read TGTGCCAGCAGTCCCCGTTACAATGAGCAGTTCTTC. Residues: CASSPRYNEQFF.